Following are 22 T cell receptor beta chains from one sample sequenced in a study of siplizumab effects on memory and regulatory T cells. The antigens these receptors bind are not known. Clones were sequenced by immunoSEQ multiplex PCR, and TCRdb holds only the in-frame ones, with some missing. The data contain almost 20,000 clones, about 40% of them singletons. Coculturing at 37°C lasted around six days for the mixed lymphocyte reaction cells. The sequencing input was CFSE-low (dividing) CD4+ T cells sorted from an allogeneic mixed lymphocyte reaction. These receptors were collected from a human donor in good health; the cells came from an allogeneic mixed lymphocyte reaction. Some clones in this sample may be carry-over from other donors' samples.

This clone was seen only a few times. The chain couples TRBV6-5 to TRBJ2-3; unclear D gene. The CDR3 is 15 residues long. Germline V gene data show CDR1 as MNHEY and CDR2 as SVGAGI. V was cut by 2 bases and J by 2 bases, with 11 bases left in between. The CDR3 sequence: CASSYGPGFTDTQYF. The CDR3 bases are TGTGCCAGCAGTTACGGGCCTGGATTCACAGATACGCAGTATTTT.

The chain carries TRBV2 and TRBJ1-1; TRBD1 aligns across 9 bases. This CDR3 has 16 amino acids. Trimming at V came to 7 bases and at J to 0 bases, leaving 9 bases not matched to a gene. Germline V gene lookup returns CDR1 SNHLY and CDR2 FYNNEI. The CDR3 DNA reads TGTGCCAGCATTGGACAGGGGAATCTTATGAACACTGAAGCTTTCTTT. Protein sequence: CASIGQGNLMNTEAFF. Using reference TRBV2 and TRBJ1-1 for the parts outside the CDR3, the full variable domain is EPEVTQTPSHQVTQMGQEVILRCVPISNHLYFYWYRQILGQKVEFLVSFYNNEISEKSEIFDDQFSVERPDGSNFTLKIRSTKLEDSAMYFCASIGQGNLMNTEAFFGQGTRLTVV.

This chain connects TRBV30 to TRBJ1-1; D uncertain. Germline CDR1 and CDR2: GTSNPN and SVGIG (reference sequence). V lost 3 bases and J 8 bases, leaving 10 bases between the germline ends. This CDR3 region has 11 residues. CDR3 DNA: TGTGCCTGGAGAAAAGACAAAGAAGCTTTCTTT. Translating gives CAWRKDKEAFF.

CDR3 region: CASSQDLPLGNTIYF. The CDR3 DNA reads TGTGCCAGCAGCCAAGATCTCCCATTGGGAAACACCATATATTTT. The chain couples TRBV14 to TRBJ1-3; D ambiguous. This CDR3 is 15 amino acids long. CDR1 is SGHDN and CDR2 is FVKESK in the germline V gene. Trimming removed 0 bases from V and 4 bases from J, with 10 bases in between.

This clone appeared a single time. This chain uses TRBV18 with TRBJ1-2, with a weak D call TRBD1 (6 bases). Germline-derived CDR1 and CDR2 are KGHSH and LQKENI. Trimming removed 0 bases at V and 2 bases at J, with 10 bases between. CDR3 size: 15 residues. The CDR3 sequence: CASSPPTTGNYGYTF. The CDR3 DNA reads as TGTGCCAGCTCACCACCAACCACAGGGAACTATGGCTACACCTTC. Using reference TRBV18 and TRBJ1-2 for the parts outside the CDR3, the full variable domain is NAGVMQNPRHLVRRRGQEARLRCSPMKGHSHVYWYRQLPEEGLKFMVYLQKENIIDESGMPKERFSAEFPKEGPSILRIQQVVRGDSAAYFCASSPPTTGNYGYTFGSGTRLTVV.

The V gene is TRBV9, the J gene TRBJ1-6, with D uncertain. Germline V gene sequence: CDR1 SGDLS, CDR2 YYNGEE. Trimming removed 2 bases from V and 8 bases from J, with 8 bases in between. There are 13 residues in the CDR3. This CDR3 is CASSVAMDSPLHF. In nucleotides, the CDR3 is TGTGCCAGCAGCGTGGCCATGGATTCACCCCTCCACTTT.

This clone is classed as medium-sized. V usage is TRBV2 and J usage is TRBJ1-5, with D perhaps matching TRBD1 (6 bases). The CDR3 has 13 amino acids. Trimming removed 6 bases at V and 7 bases at J, with 13 bases between. Germline V gene data show CDR1 as SNHLY and CDR2 as FYNNEI. The CDR3 loop reads CASRLTGNQPQHF. CDR3 bases: TGTGCCAGCAGGCTAACAGGGAACCAGCCCCAGCATTTT.

This clone came up a few times. This chain connects TRBV19 to TRBJ1-1; D uncertain. The length of the CDR3 is 14 residues. Trimming removed 7 bases at V and 0 bases at J, with 12 bases between. The V gene's germline CDR1 is LNHDA and CDR2 SQIVND (reference sequence). Here the CDR3 reads CASTSGKVNTEAFF. CDR3 in DNA: TGTGCCAGTACCTCGGGAAAAGTGAACACTGAAGCTTTCTTT. The variable domain in full, with the rest retrieved from reference TRBV19 and TRBJ1-1, is DGGITQSPKYLFRKEGQNVTLSCEQNLNHDAMYWYRQDPGQGLRLIYYSQIVNDFQKGDIAEGYSVSREKKESFPLTVTSAQKNPTAFYLCASTSGKVNTEAFFGQGTRLTVV.

This chain links TRBV18 with TRBJ2-1; D tentatively reads TRBD1 or TRBD2 (5 bases each). CDR1 is KGHSH and CDR2 is LQKENI in the germline V gene. V was pared by 5 bases and J by 9 bases, with 11 bases between. CDR3 size: 12 residues. CDR3 loop: CASSAQGPEQFF. DNA of the CDR3: TGTGCCAGCTCAGCGCAGGGACCTGAGCAGTTCTTC.

The rearrangement links TRBV20-1 to TRBJ2-5; D unclear. This CDR3 has 11 amino acids. Trimming shortened V by 4 bases and J by 4 bases, and 7 bases separated the two germline ends. Germline-derived CDR1 and CDR2 are DFQATT and SNEGSKA (reference sequence). CDR3 residues: CSATPGETQYF. CDR3 DNA: TGCAGTGCTACTCCGGGAGAGACCCAGTACTTC.

The chain carries TRBV2 and TRBJ2-1, with a tentative D call TRBD1 (5 bases). In germline, CDR1 is SNHLY, CDR2 FYNNEI. The V and J ends lost 1 base and 12 bases respectively, with 7 bases between them. The CDR3 extends over 11 amino acids. CDR3 nucleotides: TGTGCCAGCAGTGAAGGGACAACGCAGTTCTTC. Residues: CASSEGTTQFF.

The chain recombines TRBV18 with TRBJ2-5; D not certain. This CDR3 comprises 11 residues. Trimming left V 3 bases short and J 1 base short, with 0 bases between. Germline values: CDR1 KGHSH, CDR2 LQKENI. The CDR3 protein is CASSPQETQYF. As DNA, the CDR3 is TGTGCCAGCTCACCCCAAGAGACCCAGTACTTC.

This chain links TRBV29-1 with TRBJ1-6, with 10 bases aligning to TRBD1. After removal of 7 bases from V and 5 bases from J, the junction contained 5 bases not matched to a gene. Germline-derived CDR1 and CDR2 are SQVTM and ANQGSEA. The CDR3 covers 14 residues. The CDR3 loop is CSARQGADNSPLHF. CDR3 nucleotides: TGCAGCGCACGACAGGGGGCTGATAATTCACCCCTCCACTTT.

The chain recombines TRBV6-6 with TRBJ1-2; 7 nucleotides match TRBD1. Germline assignment: CDR1 MNHNY and CDR2 SVGAGI (reference sequence). V was pared by 2 bases and J by 8 bases, with 5 bases of the junction left unmatched. The CDR3 totals 13 residues. The CDR3 nucleotides are TGTGCCAGCAGTTACAGGGACAGTTGGGGCTACACCTTC. The encoded protein is CASSYRDSWGYTF.

This clone was found a few times. V usage is TRBV6-5 and J usage is TRBJ2-7, with D unresolved. Germline V gene sequence: CDR1 MNHEY, CDR2 SVGAGI. The CDR3 consists of 13 residues. Trimming removed 2 bases from V and 4 bases from J, with 9 bases in between. The CDR3 sequence is CASSYDAGYEQYF. CDR3 bases: TGTGCCAGCAGTTACGACGCCGGTTACGAGCAGTACTTC.

The CDR3 DNA follows: TGCGCCAGCAGCTTCGGGGGGCCTGGAAACACCATATATTTT. It is translated as CASSFGGPGNTIYF. The chain links TRBV5-1 to TRBJ1-3; D is possibly TRBD1 (6 bases). From germline, CDR1 is SGHRS and CDR2 YFSETQ. The germline V and J ends were trimmed by 2 bases and 2 bases, with 8 bases remaining between them. The CDR3 contains 14 residues.

A few counts support this clone. The chain links TRBV11-2 to TRBJ2-1; D possibly matches TRBD1 or TRBD2 (5 bases each). The germline CDR1 and CDR2 sequences are SGHAT and FQNNGV. The germline V and J ends were trimmed by 0 bases and 7 bases, with 16 bases remaining between them. The CDR3 runs to 16 residues. The CDR3 region is CASSLEAGAGGNEQFF. The CDR3 DNA reads as TGTGCCAGCAGCTTAGAGGCTGGGGCGGGCGGGAATGAGCAGTTCTTC. Based on the CDR3 plus reference TRBV11-2 and TRBJ2-1, the full variable domain is EAGVAQSPRYKIIEKRQSVAFWCNPISGHATLYWYQQILGQGPKLLIQFQNNGVVDDSQLPKDRFSAERLKGVDSTLKIQPAKLEDSAVYLCASSLEAGAGGNEQFFGPGTRLTVL.

The V call is TRBV11-2, the J call TRBJ1-5; TRBD1 matches 9 bases. CDR1 is SGHAT and CDR2 is FQNNGV in the germline V gene. V lost 5 bases and J lost 4; bases outside the gene matches: 6. This CDR3 contains 15 residues. CDR3 loop: CASSPGTGTNQPQHF. For the CDR3, the DNA is TGTGCCAGCAGCCCCGGGACAGGGACTAATCAGCCCCAGCATTTT.

This clone was recorded a few times. This sequence joins TRBV20-1 and TRBJ2-1; D not resolved. The CDR3 is 11 amino acids. Germline assignment: CDR1 DFQATT and CDR2 SNEGSKA (reference sequence). The germline V and J ends were trimmed by 8 bases and 4 bases, with 9 bases remaining between them. The CDR3 loop is CSLAHYNEQFF. The CDR3 coding sequence is TGCAGTCTCGCCCATTACAATGAGCAGTTCTTC.

The chain recombines TRBV7-2 with TRBJ2-5; D unresolved. The germline V gene has CDR1 SGHTA and CDR2 FQGNSA. The V end was cut by 5 bases, the J end by 6 bases, with 10 bases between. The CDR3 totals 12 residues. The CDR3 coding sequence is TGTGCCAGCAGCCCAAGCTTCCAGACCCAGTACTTC. The encoded protein is CASSPSFQTQYF. The complete variable domain, with remaining parts taken from reference TRBV7-2 and TRBJ2-5, reads GAGVSQSPSNKVTEKGKDVELRCDPISGHTALYWYRQSLGQGLEFLIYFQGNSAPDKSGLPSDRFSAERTGGSVSTLTIQRTQQEDSAVYLCASSPSFQTQYFGPGTRLLVL.

This clone counts as medium-sized (0.01 to 0.1%). This chain links TRBV18 with TRBJ1-6; TRBD1 matches at 7 bases. This CDR3 region has 13 residues. The V gene's germline CDR1 is KGHSH and CDR2 LQKENI. V was clipped by 2 bases and J by 9 bases; unmatched bases: 1. CDR3 bases: TGTGCCAGCTCACCAGGGACAGCTTCACCCCTCCACTTT. It encodes CASSPGTASPLHF.

This clone is labeled as medium-sized. This chain joins TRBV4-1 and TRBJ2-3; tentative D call: TRBD1 (6 bases). Between the trimmed V and J ends, which lost 3 bases and 1 base, there was a span of 20 bases. CDR3 length: 18 amino acids. CDR1 MGHRA and CDR2 YSYEKL come from the germline V gene. The CDR3 nucleotides read TGCGCCAGCAGCCACACTGCCCCCCTGGGGGCCGGCACAGATACGCAGTATTTT. This codes for CASSHTAPLGAGTDTQYF.